These T cell receptor beta chains were read from a single sample in a study of shared clonotypes between healthy human individuals. Libraries were prepared by immunoSEQ multiplex PCR; TCRdb keeps only in-frame clonotypes and omits some of them. The sample consists of about 2.4 million clones, over 85% of them appearing once. What was sequenced was naive CD4+ T cells from PBMCs. The receptors derive from a young man in good health. Some clones in this sample may be carry-over from other donors' samples. Both conserved end residues are part of each CDR3. A D gene is named only where the DNA matches it firmly. Not every row has a clone size; where given, it reads once, few, many or a size class.

TRBD2 - TRBJ2-1 TRBV18 TGTGCCAGCTCACCCCTAGCGGCCAACAATGAGCAGTTCTTC CASSPLAANNEQFF
TRBD1 few TRBJ1-1 TRBV15 TGTGCCACCAGCAGAAAAACAGGGGGCACTGAAGCTTTCTTT CATSRKTGGTEAFF
TRBD1 once TRBJ1-2 TRBV28 TGTGCCAGCAGTTTATGGCAGGGGGACTATGGCTACACCTTC CASSLWQGDYGYTF
TRBD1 - TRBJ2-3 TRBV28 TGTGCCAGCAGGGGACAGACCAGCACAGATACGCAGTATTTT CASRGQTSTDTQYF
- - TRBJ2-7 TRBV28 TGTGCCAGCAGGCCGGGCCTCCCTGGCGAGCAGTACTTC CASRPGLPGEQYF
- - TRBJ1-1 TRBV5-1 TGCGCCAGCAGAGGGAACACTGAAGCTTTCTTT CASRGNTEAFF
- - TRBJ2-2 TRBV9 TGTGCCAGCAGCCCCCGACCCCCTAGGGGGAACACCGGGGAGCTGTTTTTT CASSPRPPRGNTGELFF
- - TRBJ2-7 TRBV19 TGTGCCAGGATGAGTGGGGACATGAGAGCCTACGAGCAGTACTTC CARMSGDMRAYEQYF
- - TRBJ2-3 TRBV28 TGTGCCAGCAGTTCAACGGGCACCCTGGGGGGCCCAGATACGCAGTATTTT CASSSTGTLGGPDTQYF
- - TRBJ2-3 TRBV11-2 TGTGCCAGCAGCCCTAGGTGGTCGAGTAGCACAGATACGCAGTATTTT CASSPRWSSSTDTQYF
- - TRBJ2-7 TRBV11-2 TGTGCCAGCAGCCCCCAACGGGGCAACGAGCAGTACTTC CASSPQRGNEQYF
TRBD1 - TRBJ1-5 TRBV15 TGTGCCACCAGCAGGGGAGCAGGGGGAGGCAATCAGCCCCAGCATTTT CATSRGAGGGNQPQHF
- - TRBJ2-2 TRBV4-1 TGCGCCAGCAGCCAAATTGACACCGGGGAGCTGTTTTTT CASSQIDTGELFF
TRBD2 - TRBJ2-5 TRBV19 TGTGCCAGTAGTAGAGGACTAGCGGGAGGATTCGGAGAGACCCAGTACTTC CASSRGLAGGFGETQYF
TRBD2 - TRBJ2-7 TRBV4-2 TGTGCCAGCAGCCAAGACGGGACTAGCGGGAGGTTGCAGTACTTC CASSQDGTSGRLQYF
- - TRBJ2-7 TRBV4-3 TGCGCCAGCAGCCAAGACGCCAGATTCTACGAGCAGTACTTC CASSQDARFYEQYF
- - TRBJ2-1 TRBV6-1 TGTGCCAGCAGTGAAGCCGCTAGGTACGAGCAGTTCTTC CASSEAARYEQFF
TRBD1 - TRBJ2-7 TRBV6-1 TGTGCCAGCAGTGAGGGGACAGGGACCTACGAGCAGTACTTC CASSEGTGTYEQYF
- - TRBJ1-2 TRBV15 TGTGCCACCAGCAGAGTTAAAGGGGCCTCCTATGGCTACACCTTC CATSRVKGASYGYTF
- - TRBJ2-7 TRBV5-1 TGCGCCAGCAGCTTGGCCCCCCCCTACGAGCAGTACTTC CASSLAPPYEQYF
- - TRBJ1-1 TRBV20-1 TGCAGTGCGGCCGGGGCCACTGAAGCTTTCTTT CSAAGATEAFF
- - TRBJ2-1 TRBV9 TGTGCCAGCAGCGGATTAGCCAGAAACAATGAGCAGTTCTTC CASSGLARNNEQFF
TRBD1 - TRBJ2-7 TRBV28 TGTGCCAGCAGCGTACAGGGGCCCAGCGAGCAGTACTTC CASSVQGPSEQYF
- - TRBJ2-7 TRBV28 TGTGCCAGCAGTTTGATTGGAGAGGCCGAGCAGTACTTC CASSLIGEAEQYF
- - TRBJ2-7 TRBV5-6 TGTGCCAGCACTACCTACGCCCTCAACCTCGGCGAGCAGTACTTC CASTTYALNLGEQYF
TRBD2 - TRBJ2-3 TRBV11-2 TGTGCCAGCAGCACCACAACCTGGGGAGGGGATACGCAGTATTTT CASSTTTWGGDTQYF
- - TRBJ2-7 TRBV28 TGTGCCAGCAGTACCTTTCCCGAGCAGTACTTC CASSTFPEQYF
- - TRBJ2-7 TRBV11-2 TGTGCCAGCAGCTCGGACTTCGGGGCGAACGAGCAGTACTTC CASSSDFGANEQYF
TRBD2 - TRBJ2-3 TRBV7-9 TGTGCCAGCAGGGATAGCGGGAGCGGCACAGATACGCAGTATTTT CASRDSGSGTDTQYF
- - TRBJ1-2 TRBV28 TGTGCCAGCAACTCCCCCAACATCCTCTATGGCTACACCTTC CASNSPNILYGYTF
- - TRBJ1-1 TRBV29-1 TGCAGCGTATCAGGACTCCCGAACACTGAAGCTTTCTTT CSVSGLPNTEAFF
- - TRBJ1-5 TRBV7-3 TGTGCCAGCAGCCGGTACACGGATCAGCCCCAGCATTTT CASSRYTDQPQHF
TRBD1 - TRBJ1-6 TRBV28 TGTGCCAGCAGTTTAGCACAGGGGAGGAGTCCCCTCCACTTT CASSLAQGRSPLHF
TRBD1 - TRBJ2-7 TRBV5-4 TGTGCCAGCAGCTCCCGACAGGGGGCCTCCTACGAGCAGTACTTC CASSSRQGASYEQYF
TRBD1 - TRBJ2-2 TRBV7-3 TGTGCCAGCAGCTCCGACAGGGGTGCCGGGGAGCTGTTTTTT CASSSDRGAGELFF
TRBD1 once TRBJ2-2 TRBV2 TGTGCCAGCATGGACAGGGTTAACACCGGGGAGCTGTTTTTT CASMDRVNTGELFF
TRBD2 - TRBJ2-5 TRBV7-3 TGTGCCAGCAGCTCGGGACTAGCGGGAGCAGAGACCCAGTACTTC CASSSGLAGAETQYF
- - TRBJ2-2 TRBV7-9 TGTGCCAGCAGCCTCTCGCAGGGGTACACCGGGGAGCTGTTTTTT CASSLSQGYTGELFF
- - TRBJ2-2 TRBV7-9 TGTGCCAGCAGCTTCCGGGACGGGTACACCGGGGAGCTGTTTTTT CASSFRDGYTGELFF
- - TRBJ1-1 TRBV28 TGTGCCAGCACCACGCCCGTAAGAACTGAAGCTTTCTTT CASTTPVRTEAFF
- once TRBJ1-1 TRBV18 TGTGCCAGCTCACCGGGACGGATTACAATGAACACTGAAGCTTTCTTT CASSPGRITMNTEAFF
- once TRBJ2-7 TRBV6-5 TGTGCCAGCAGGGACAGCTACGAGCAGTACTTC CASRDSYEQYF
TRBD2 - TRBJ2-3 TRBV9 TGTGCCAGCAGCGGAGCGGGAAGGGATACGCAGTATTTT CASSGAGRDTQYF
- - TRBJ2-3 TRBV4-3 TGCGCCAGCAGCCAAGATCGGTGGGGGCTAGATACGCAGTATTTT CASSQDRWGLDTQYF
TRBD2 - TRBJ2-2 TRBV4-1 TGCGCCAGCAGTCGCCTCGATAGCGGGAGGGCCGGAACCGGGGAGCTGTTTTTT CASSRLDSGRAGTGELFF
TRBD2 - TRBJ2-7 TRBV18 TGTGCCAGCTCACCGCCGGGACTAGCGGATTACGAGCAGTACTTC CASSPPGLADYEQYF
TRBD2 once TRBJ2-7 TRBV18 TGTGCCAGCTCACCACGACTAGCGGGAGGGGACTACGAGCAGTACTTC CASSPRLAGGDYEQYF
TRBD2 - TRBJ2-1 TRBV5-4 TGTGCCAGCAGCTTGGCGCCTCGACTAGCGGGAGTGTACAATGAGCAGTTCTTC CASSLAPRLAGVYNEQFF
- once TRBJ1-5 TRBV6-1 TGTGCCAGCAGTGTCGAGGGAGGACAGCCCCAGCATTTT CASSVEGGQPQHF
- once TRBJ2-1 TRBV5-1 TGCGCCAGCAGCGCCGGGGTATACAATGAGCAGTTCTTC CASSAGVYNEQFF
- - TRBJ1-5 TRBV19 TGTGCCAGTAGTATTCAGGCAATAAATCAGCCCCAGCATTTT CASSIQAINQPQHF
- - TRBJ1-2 TRBV9 TGTGCCAGCAGCGTGGACGGCACCTATGGCTACACCTTC CASSVDGTYGYTF
- - TRBJ1-1 TRBV7-9 TGTGCCAGCAGCCCATGGGGTGGAAACACTGAAGCTTTCTTT CASSPWGGNTEAFF
TRBD1 - TRBJ1-1 TRBV28 TGTGCCAGCAGTTTAAGGACAGGAGCTTTCTTT CASSLRTGAFF
- - TRBJ1-2 TRBV28 TGTGCCAGCACTGTGGAGGGGGTGAACTATGGCTACACCTTC CASTVEGVNYGYTF
- - TRBJ2-4 TRBV7-8 TGTGCCAGCAGCTTAATGGCGGGGGCTGGCAAAAACATTCAGTACTTC CASSLMAGAGKNIQYF
- - TRBJ2-2 TRBV9 TGTGCCAGCACCCCAAAGGGACACAGCACCGAGGAGCTGTTTTTT CASTPKGHSTEELFF